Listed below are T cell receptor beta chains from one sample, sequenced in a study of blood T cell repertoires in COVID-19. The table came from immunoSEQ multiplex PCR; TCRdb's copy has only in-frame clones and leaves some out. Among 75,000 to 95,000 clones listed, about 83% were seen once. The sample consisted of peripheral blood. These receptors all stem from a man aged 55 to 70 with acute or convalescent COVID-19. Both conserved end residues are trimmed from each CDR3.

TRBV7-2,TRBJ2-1,ASRLEGSPGEQF
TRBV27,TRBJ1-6,ASSLYPLAGAYNSPLH
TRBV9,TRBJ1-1,ASSAEGDETAEAF
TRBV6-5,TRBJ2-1,ASSYGRYNEQF
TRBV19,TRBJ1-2,ASSRDRANYGYT
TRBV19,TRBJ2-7,ASSMAGGLAEQY
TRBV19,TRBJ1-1,ASSTPGRGHPMNTEAF
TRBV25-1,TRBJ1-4,ASSELFQGRRGEKLF
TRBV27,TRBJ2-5,ASRPAPRETQY
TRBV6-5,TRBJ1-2,ASRETGGRYGYT
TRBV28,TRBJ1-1,ASSLFSRLLNTEAF
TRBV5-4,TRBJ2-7,ASSLQRSSYEQY
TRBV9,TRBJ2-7,ASNSGTGYEQY
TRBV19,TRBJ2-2,ASIQTANTGELF
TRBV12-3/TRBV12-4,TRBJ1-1,ASSQPSARAF
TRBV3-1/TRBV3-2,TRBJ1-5,ASSSQPDRLQRDTQPQH
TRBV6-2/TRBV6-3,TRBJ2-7,ASSLQGGRNEQY
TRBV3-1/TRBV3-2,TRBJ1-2,ASSQDRVIVYGYT
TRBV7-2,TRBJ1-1,ASRAGQGNTEAF
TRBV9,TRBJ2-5,ASSLGLAASGAQY
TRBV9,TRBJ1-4,ASSPGTGANEKLF
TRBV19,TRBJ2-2,ASRETGTAANTGELF
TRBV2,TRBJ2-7,ASSSRYEQY
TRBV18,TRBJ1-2,ASSPGKNYGYT
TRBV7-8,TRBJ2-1,ASSYLSGGDNEQF
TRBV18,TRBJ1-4,ASSATGGRIEKLF
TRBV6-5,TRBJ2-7,ASSSFYEQY
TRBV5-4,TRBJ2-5,ASSLDSGGQGVFETQY
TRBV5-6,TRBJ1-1,ASSLRRGHTEAF